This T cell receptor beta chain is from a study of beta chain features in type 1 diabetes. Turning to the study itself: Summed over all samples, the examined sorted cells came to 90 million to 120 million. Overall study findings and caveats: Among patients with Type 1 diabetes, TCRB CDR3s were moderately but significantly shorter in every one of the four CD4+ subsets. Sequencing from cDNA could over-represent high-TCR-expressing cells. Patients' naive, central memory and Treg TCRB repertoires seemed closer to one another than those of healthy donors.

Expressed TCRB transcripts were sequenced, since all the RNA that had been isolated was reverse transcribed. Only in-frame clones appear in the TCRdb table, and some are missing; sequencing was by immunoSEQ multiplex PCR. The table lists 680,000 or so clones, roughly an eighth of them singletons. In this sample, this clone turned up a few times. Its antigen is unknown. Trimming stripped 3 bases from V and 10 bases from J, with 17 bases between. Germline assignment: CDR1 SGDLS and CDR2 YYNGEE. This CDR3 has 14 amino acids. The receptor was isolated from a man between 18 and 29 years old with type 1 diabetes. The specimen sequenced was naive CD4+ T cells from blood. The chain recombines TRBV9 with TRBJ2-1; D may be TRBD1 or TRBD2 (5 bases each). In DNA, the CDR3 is TGTGCCAGCAGCGCAACGACGGGGCTGTGGGAGCAGTTCTTC. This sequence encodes CASSATTGLWEQFF.